This T cell receptor (beta chain) was sequenced in a study of blood T cell repertoires in COVID-19. Data came from immunoSEQ multiplex PCR; TCRdb stores just in-frame clones and leaves some out. This table has under 300,000 clones, approximately 88% appearing once. Those who participated ranged in age from roughly 18 to 89 years and resided in about two dozen US areas. Participant-reported clinical history was the basis for cohort assignment. V was clipped by 7 bases and J by 0 bases, with 16 bases between them. The CDR3 spans 16 residues. The germline gives CDR1 SNHLY, CDR2 FYNNEI. The source of this sequence is a woman aged 40 to 50 who had recovered from COVID-19. The chain joins TRBV2 to TRBJ1-5, with no clear D. The material sequenced was PBMCs or T cells enriched from blood (not recorded which). The CDR3 DNA follows: TGTGCCAGCACCCTCCGCGGAGTCTATAGCAATCAGCCCCAGCATTTT. It is translated as CASTLRGVYSNQPQHF.